The rows below give T cell receptor beta chains drawn from one sample of a study of T cells in Graves' hyperthyroidism and ophthalmopathy. TCRdb independently ran MiXCR on the multiplex PCR reads; one entry per CDR3 protein. The table shows 390,000 or so distinct CDR3 sequences, with roughly 14% occurring only once. The sequenced sample was blood. Receptors originate from a man aged 18 to 29 with Graves' ophthalmopathy. Each CDR3 is given with its conserved first and last residue. Fields, in order: D gene, clone size, J gene, V gene, CDR3 protein, CDR3 DNA. A D gene is named only where the DNA matches it firmly. For some rows the clone size is stated as once, few or many, or as a class when expanded; others skip it.

TRBD1,many,TRBJ2-7,TRBV20-1,CSAIASRDRSSYEQYF,TGCAGTGCCATCGCAAGCCGGGACAGAAGCTCCTACGAGCAGTACTTC
NA,many,TRBJ2-5,TRBV7-9,CASSFGGFAEETQYF,TGTGCCAGCAGCTTTGGTGGTTTTGCGGAAGAGACCCAGTACTTC
NA,many,TRBJ2-3,TRBV11-3,CASSLDGTDTQYF,TGTGCCAGCAGCTTAGATGGCACAGATACGCAGTATTTT
NA,NA,TRBJ1-4,TRBV7-8,CATTEQGGPNEKLFF,TGTGCCACAACCGAACAAGGGGGACCTAATGAAAAACTGTTTTTT
TRBD1,many,TRBJ1-2,TRBV10-2,CASRGQGGLGYTF,TGCGCCAGCAGAGGACAGGGAGGCTTAGGCTACACCTTC
NA,many,TRBJ2-5,TRBV11-2,CASSWDRETQYF,TGTGCCAGCAGCTGGGATCGTGAGACCCAGTACTTC
TRBD1,many,TRBJ2-1,TRBV2,CASRGQGYNEQFF,TGTGCCAGCCGGGGACAGGGCTACAATGAGCAGTTCTTC
TRBD2,few,TRBJ2-3,TRBV3-1,CASSQGGGPTQYF,TGTGCCAGCAGCCAAGGGGGGGGACCTACGCAGTATTTT
NA,many,TRBJ1-2,TRBV7-6,CASSLIGGYGYTF,TGTGCCAGCAGCTTAATCGGGGGCTATGGCTACACCTTC
TRBD1,many,TRBJ1-1,TRBV12-3/TRBV12-4,CASSFWTGRTEAFF,TGTGCCAGCAGTTTCTGGACAGGAAGAACTGAAGCTTTCTTT
NA,NA,TRBJ2-7,TRBV18,CASSPSNYKGVDEQYF,TGTGCCAGCTCACCCTCCAACTATAAGGGGGTTGACGAGCAGTACTTC
NA,NA,TRBJ2-7,TRBV5-1,CASSLGNIGREQYF,TGCGCCAGCAGCTTAGGGAACATCGGTCGCGAGCAGTACTTC
NA,NA,TRBJ2-5,TRBV2,CAGSKLRGDSAQETQYF,TGTGCCGGCAGCAAACTGAGAGGTGACAGTGCTCAAGAGACCCAGTACTTC
NA,few,TRBJ2-3,TRBV11-3,CASSSQGETGTQYF,TGTGCCAGCAGCTCACAGGGTGAGACAGGTACGCAGTATTTT